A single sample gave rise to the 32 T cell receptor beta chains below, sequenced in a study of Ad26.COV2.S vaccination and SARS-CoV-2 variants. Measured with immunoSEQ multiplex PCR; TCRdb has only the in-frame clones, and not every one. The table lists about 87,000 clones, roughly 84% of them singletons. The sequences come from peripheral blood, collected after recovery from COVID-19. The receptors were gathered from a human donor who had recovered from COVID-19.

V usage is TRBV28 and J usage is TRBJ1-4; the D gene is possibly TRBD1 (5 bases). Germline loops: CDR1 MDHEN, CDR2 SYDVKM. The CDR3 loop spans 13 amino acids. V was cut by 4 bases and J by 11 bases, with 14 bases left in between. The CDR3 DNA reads TGTGCCAGCAGTTCCATCCGGGGCCGTAAACTGTTTTTT. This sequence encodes CASSSIRGRKLFF.

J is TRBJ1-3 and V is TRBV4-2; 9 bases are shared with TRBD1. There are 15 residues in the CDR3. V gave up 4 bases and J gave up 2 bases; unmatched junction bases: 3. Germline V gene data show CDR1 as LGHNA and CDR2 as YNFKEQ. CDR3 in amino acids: CASSPGTGTGNTIYF. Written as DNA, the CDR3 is TGTGCCAGCAGCCCCGGGACAGGGACTGGAAACACCATATATTTT.

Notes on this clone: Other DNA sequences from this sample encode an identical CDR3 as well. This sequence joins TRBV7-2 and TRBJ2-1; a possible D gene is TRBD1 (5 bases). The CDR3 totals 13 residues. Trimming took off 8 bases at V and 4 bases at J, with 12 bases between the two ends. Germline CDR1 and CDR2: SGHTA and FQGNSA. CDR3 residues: CASSLDSYNEQFF. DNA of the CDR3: TGTGCCAGCTCATTAGACAGTTACAATGAGCAGTTCTTC. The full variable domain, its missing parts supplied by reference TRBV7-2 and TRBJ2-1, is GAGVSQSPSNKVTEKGKDVELRCDPISGHTALYWYRQSLGQGLEFLIYFQGNSAPDKSGLPSDRFSAERTGGSVSTLTIQRTQQEDSAVYLCASSLDSYNEQFFGPGTRLTVL.

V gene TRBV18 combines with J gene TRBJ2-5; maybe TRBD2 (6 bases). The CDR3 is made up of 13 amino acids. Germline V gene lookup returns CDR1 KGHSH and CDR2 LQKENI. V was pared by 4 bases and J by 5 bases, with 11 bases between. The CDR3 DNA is TGTGCCAGCTCACAACTAGCCGGGGAGACCCAGTACTTC. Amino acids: CASSQLAGETQYF.

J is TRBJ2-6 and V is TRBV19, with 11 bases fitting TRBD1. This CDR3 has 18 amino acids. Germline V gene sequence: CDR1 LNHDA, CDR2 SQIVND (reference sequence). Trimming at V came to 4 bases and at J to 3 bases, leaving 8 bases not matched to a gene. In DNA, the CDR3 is TGTGCCAGTAGTAAACGGACAGGGGGCGTCGGTGGGGCCAACGTCCTGACTTTC. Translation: CASSKRTGGVGGANVLTF.

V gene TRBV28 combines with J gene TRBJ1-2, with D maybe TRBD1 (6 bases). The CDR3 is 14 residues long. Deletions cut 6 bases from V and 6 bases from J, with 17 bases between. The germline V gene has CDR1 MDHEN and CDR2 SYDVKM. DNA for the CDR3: TGTGCCAGCAGACAACAGGGCAGCGGGAATGGCTACACCTTC. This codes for CASRQQGSGNGYTF.

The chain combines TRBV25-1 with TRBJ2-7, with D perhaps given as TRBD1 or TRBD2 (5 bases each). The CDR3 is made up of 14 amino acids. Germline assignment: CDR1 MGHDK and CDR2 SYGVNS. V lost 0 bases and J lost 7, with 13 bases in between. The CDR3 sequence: CASSEYPVWGEQYF. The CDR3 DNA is TGTGCCAGCAGTGAATATCCGGTCTGGGGGGAGCAGTACTTC.

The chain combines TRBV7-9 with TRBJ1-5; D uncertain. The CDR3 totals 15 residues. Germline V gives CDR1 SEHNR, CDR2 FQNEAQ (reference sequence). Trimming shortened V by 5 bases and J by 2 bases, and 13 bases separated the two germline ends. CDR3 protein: CASSQDLPGNQPQHF. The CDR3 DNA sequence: TGTGCCAGCAGCCAGGACCTTCCGGGCAATCAGCCCCAGCATTTT.

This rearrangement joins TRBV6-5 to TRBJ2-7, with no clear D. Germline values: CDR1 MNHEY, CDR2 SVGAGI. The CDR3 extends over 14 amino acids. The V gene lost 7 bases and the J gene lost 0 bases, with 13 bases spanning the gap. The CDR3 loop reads CASMLRRISYEQYF. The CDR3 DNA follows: TGTGCCAGCATGCTTCGGCGGATCTCCTACGAGCAGTACTTC.

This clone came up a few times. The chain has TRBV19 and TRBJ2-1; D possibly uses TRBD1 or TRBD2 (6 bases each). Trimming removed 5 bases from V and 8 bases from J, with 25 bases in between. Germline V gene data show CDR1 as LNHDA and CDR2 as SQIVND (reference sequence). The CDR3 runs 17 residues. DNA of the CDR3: TGTGCCAGTAGTGTAATTTCGGGGGCAGGGCTTTCGTATGAGCAGTTCTTC. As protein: CASSVISGAGLSYEQFF.

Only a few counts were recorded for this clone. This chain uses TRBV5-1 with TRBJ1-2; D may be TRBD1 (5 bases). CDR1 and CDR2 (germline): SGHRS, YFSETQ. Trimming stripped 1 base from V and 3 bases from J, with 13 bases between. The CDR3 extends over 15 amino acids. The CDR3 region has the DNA TGCGCCAGCAGCTTGTTAGTTGGGGGTGACTATGGCTACACCTTC. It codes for CASSLLVGGDYGYTF.

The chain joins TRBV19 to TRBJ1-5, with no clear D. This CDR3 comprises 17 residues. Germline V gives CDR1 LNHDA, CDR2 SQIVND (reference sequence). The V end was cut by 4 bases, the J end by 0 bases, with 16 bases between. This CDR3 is CASSTLMVAGSNQPQHF. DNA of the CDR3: TGTGCCAGTAGTACCCTCATGGTGGCGGGTAGCAATCAGCCCCAGCATTTT. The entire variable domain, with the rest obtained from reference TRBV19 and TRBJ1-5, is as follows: DGGITQSPKYLFRKEGQNVTLSCEQNLNHDAMYWYRQDPGQGLRLIYYSQIVNDFQKGDIAEGYSVSREKKESFPLTVTSAQKNPTAFYLCASSTLMVAGSNQPQHFGDGTRLSIL.

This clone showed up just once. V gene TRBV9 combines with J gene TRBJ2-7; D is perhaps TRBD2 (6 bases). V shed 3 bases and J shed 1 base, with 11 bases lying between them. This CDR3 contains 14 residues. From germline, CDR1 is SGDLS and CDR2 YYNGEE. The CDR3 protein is CASSARLDSYEQYF. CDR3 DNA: TGTGCCAGCAGCGCGAGACTAGATTCCTACGAGCAGTACTTC.

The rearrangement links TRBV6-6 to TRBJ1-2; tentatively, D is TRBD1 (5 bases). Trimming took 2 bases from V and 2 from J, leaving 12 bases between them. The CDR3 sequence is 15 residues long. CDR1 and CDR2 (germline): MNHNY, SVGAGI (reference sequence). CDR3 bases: TGTGCCAGCAGTTACGAGGGCTCAGGGAACTATGGCTACACCTTC. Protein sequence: CASSYEGSGNYGYTF.

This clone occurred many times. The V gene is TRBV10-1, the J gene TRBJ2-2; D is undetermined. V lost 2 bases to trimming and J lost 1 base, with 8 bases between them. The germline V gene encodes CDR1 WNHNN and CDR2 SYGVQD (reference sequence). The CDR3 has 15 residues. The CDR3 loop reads CASSETRLNTGELFF. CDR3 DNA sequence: TGCGCCAGCAGTGAGACACGCTTGAACACCGGGGAGCTGTTTTTT.

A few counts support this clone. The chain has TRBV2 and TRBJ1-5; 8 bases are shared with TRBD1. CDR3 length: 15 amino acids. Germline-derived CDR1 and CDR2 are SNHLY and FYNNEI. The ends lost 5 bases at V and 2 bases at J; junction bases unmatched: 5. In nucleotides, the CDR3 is TGTGCCAGCAGTCCCGGACAGGGAGGCAATCAGCCCCAGCATTTT. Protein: CASSPGQGGNQPQHF. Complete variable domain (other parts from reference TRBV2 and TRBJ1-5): EPEVTQTPSHQVTQMGQEVILRCVPISNHLYFYWYRQILGQKVEFLVSFYNNEISEKSEIFDDQFSVERPDGSNFTLKIRSTKLEDSAMYFCASSPGQGGNQPQHFGDGTRLSIL.

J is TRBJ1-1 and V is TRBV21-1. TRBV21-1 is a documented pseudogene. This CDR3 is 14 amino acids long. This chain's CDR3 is CASRLTVPNTEAFF. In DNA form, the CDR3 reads TGTGCCAGCAGATTAACGGTTCCGAACACTGAAGCTTTCTTT.

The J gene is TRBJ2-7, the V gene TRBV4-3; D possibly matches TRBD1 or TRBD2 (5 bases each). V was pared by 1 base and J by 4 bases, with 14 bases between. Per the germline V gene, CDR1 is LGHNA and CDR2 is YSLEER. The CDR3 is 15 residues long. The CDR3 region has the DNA TGCGCCAGCAGCCAAGTCAGGACGGGGACGTACGAGCAGTACTTC. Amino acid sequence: CASSQVRTGTYEQYF.

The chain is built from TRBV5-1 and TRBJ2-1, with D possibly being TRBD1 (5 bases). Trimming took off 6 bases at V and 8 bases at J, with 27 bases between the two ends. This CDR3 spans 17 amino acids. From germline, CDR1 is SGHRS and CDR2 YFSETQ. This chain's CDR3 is CASTKGSGRSRKHEQFF. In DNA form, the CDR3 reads TGCGCCAGCACCAAGGGGTCAGGCCGGTCGCGGAAGCATGAGCAGTTCTTC. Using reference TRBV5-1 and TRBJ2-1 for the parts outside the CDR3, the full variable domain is KAGVTQTPRYLIKTRGQQVTLSCSPISGHRSVSWYQQTPGQGLQFLFEYFSETQRNKGNFPGRFSGRQFSNSRSEMNVSTLELGDSALYLCASTKGSGRSRKHEQFFGPGTRLTVL.

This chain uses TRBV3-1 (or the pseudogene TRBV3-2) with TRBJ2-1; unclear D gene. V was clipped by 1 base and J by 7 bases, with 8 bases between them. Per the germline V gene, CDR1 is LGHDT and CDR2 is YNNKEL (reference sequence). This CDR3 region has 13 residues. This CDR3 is CASSQGSINEQFF. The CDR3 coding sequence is TGTGCCAGCAGCCAAGGGAGTATTAATGAGCAGTTCTTC.

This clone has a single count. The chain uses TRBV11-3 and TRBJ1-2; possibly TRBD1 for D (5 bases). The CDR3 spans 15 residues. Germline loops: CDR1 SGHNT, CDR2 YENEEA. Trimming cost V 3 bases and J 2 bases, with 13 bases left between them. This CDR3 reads CASSFDGALNYGYTF. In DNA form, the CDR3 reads TGTGCCAGCAGCTTCGATGGGGCGCTGAACTATGGCTACACCTTC.

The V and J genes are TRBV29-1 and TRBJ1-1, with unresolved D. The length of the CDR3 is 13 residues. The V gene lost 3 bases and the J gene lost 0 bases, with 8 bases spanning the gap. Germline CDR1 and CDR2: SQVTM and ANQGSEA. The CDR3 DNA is TGCAGCGTTGAGCAACAGATGAACACTGAAGCTTTCTTT. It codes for CSVEQQMNTEAFF.

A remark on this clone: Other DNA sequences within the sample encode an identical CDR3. Written as DNA, the CDR3 is TGTGCCAGCAACAGGGGCAGGACCGGGGAGCTGTTTTTT. Protein sequence: CASNRGRTGELFF. This chain connects TRBV6-5 to TRBJ2-2, with 7 bases aligning to TRBD1. V was pared by 7 bases and J by 5 bases, with 4 bases of the junction left unmatched. Germline CDR1 and CDR2: MNHEY and SVGAGI. The CDR3 runs 13 residues.

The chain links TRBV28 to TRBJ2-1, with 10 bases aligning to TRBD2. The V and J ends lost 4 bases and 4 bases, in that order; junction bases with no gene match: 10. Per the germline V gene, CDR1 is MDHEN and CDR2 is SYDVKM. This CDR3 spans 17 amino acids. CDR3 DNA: TGTGCCAGCAGTTCTCTAGCGGGAGAGGTAGCTTACAATGAGCAGTTCTTC. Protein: CASSSLAGEVAYNEQFF.

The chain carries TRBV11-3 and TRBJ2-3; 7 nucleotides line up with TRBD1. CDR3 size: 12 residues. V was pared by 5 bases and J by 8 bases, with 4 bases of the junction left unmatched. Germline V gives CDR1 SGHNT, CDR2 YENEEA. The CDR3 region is CASSPAGGTQYF. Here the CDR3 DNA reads TGTGCCAGCAGCCCAGCAGGGGGTACGCAGTATTTT.

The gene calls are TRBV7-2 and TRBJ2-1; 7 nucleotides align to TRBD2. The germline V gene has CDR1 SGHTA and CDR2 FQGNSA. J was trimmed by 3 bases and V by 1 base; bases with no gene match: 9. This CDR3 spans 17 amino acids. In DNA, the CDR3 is TGTGCCAGCAGCTTAGAGGATTTGGGACTATACTACAATGAGCAGTTCTTC. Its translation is CASSLEDLGLYYNEQFF.

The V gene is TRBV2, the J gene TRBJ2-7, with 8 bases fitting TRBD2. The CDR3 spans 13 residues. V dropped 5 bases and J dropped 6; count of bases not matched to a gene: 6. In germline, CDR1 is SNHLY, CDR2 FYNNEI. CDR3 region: CASSPGLGSEQYF. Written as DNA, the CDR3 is TGTGCCAGCAGTCCGGGACTAGGTAGCGAGCAGTACTTC.

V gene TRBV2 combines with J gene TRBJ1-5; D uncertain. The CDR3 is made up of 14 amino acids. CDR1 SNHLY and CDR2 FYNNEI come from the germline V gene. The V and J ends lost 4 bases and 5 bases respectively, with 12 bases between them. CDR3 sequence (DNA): TGTGCCAGCAGTGCTGGACCGCAGGATCAGCCCCAGCATTTT. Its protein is CASSAGPQDQPQHF. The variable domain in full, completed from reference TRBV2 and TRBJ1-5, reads EPEVTQTPSHQVTQMGQEVILRCVPISNHLYFYWYRQILGQKVEFLVSFYNNEISEKSEIFDDQFSVERPDGSNFTLKIRSTKLEDSAMYFCASSAGPQDQPQHFGDGTRLSIL.

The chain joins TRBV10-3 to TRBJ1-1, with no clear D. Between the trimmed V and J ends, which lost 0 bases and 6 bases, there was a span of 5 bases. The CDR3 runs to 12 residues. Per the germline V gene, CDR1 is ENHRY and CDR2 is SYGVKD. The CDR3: CAISESTAEAFF. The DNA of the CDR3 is TGTGCCATCAGTGAGTCGACGGCTGAAGCTTTCTTT.

The CDR3 DNA reads TGTGCCAGCAGTTTATCGCCCTTTGAACTAGCGGAGCCTTCCTACAATGAGCAGTTCTTC. Its protein product is CASSLSPFELAEPSYNEQFF. This rearrangement joins TRBV28 to TRBJ2-1; 8 bases match TRBD2. Losses at the gene ends were 1 base for V and 1 base for J; bases not matched to a gene: 15. CDR1 is MDHEN, CDR2 SYDVKM, per germline. CDR3 length: 20 residues. The entire variable domain, with the rest obtained from reference TRBV28 and TRBJ2-1, is as follows: DVKVTQSSRYLVKRTGEKVFLECVQDMDHENMFWYRQDPGLGLRLIYFSYDVKMKEKGDIPEGYSVSREKKERFSLILESASTNQTSMYLCASSLSPFELAEPSYNEQFFGPGTRLTVL.

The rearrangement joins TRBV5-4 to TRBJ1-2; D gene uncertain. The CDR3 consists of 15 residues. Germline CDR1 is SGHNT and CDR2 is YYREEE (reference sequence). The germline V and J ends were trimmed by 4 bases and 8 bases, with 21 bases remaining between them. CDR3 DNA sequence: TGTGCCAGCAGCCTGGACGGGCCCGCAAGTGGCGGCTACACCTTC. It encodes CASSLDGPASGGYTF.

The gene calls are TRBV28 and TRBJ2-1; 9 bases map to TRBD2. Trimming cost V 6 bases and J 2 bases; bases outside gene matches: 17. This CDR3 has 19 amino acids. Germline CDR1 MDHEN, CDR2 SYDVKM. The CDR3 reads CASSSHYRTSALTYNEQFF. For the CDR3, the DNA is TGTGCCAGCAGCTCACACTACCGGACTAGCGCGTTAACCTACAATGAGCAGTTCTTC.